The clone carrying this T cell receptor (beta chain) occurred once. The antigen is unknown. For the second PCR, which ran for about 7 to 11 cycles, a sample-barcoded 5' primer and a J-beta primer mix were used. MiXCR was run by TCRdb on the 5' RACE reads, yielding one entry per CDR3 protein. The sample yields roughly 1,500,000 distinct CDR3 sequences, around 42% seen once. The authors drew about 10 milliliters of peripheral blood from each donor. The CDR3 sequence is 14 residues long. Germline V lookup: CDR1 ENHRY, CDR2 SYGVKD. V lost 5 bases, J lost 5 bases, and 13 bases lay in between. The data belong to a study of blood T cells in healthy people across ages. Overall study results and limits: TCR beta diversity was tightly associated with the proportion of naive T cells. Shifts in expanded clonotypes may have been confounded by donor CMV status, which was unknown.

J is TRBJ2-1 and V is TRBV10-3; the D gene is possibly TRBD2 (6 bases). The sequenced sample was blood. The sequence was collected from a woman aged 18-29 years in good health. As DNA, the CDR3 is TGTGCCATCAGTACCCTGGGCGGGAACAATGAGCAGTTCTTC. Translating it yields CAISTLGGNNEQFF.